These 19 T cell receptor beta chains originate from one sample sequenced in a study of shared clonotypes between healthy human individuals. Sequencing used immunoSEQ multiplex PCR; TCRdb keeps in-frame clones, though not all of them. The sample holds 1,400,000 or so clones, less than 99% seen once. Sequencing input: naive CD4+ T cells sorted from blood. Subset noted: CD45RA+ positively selected. These receptors were collected from a man aged 30 to 45 in good health.

This chain uses TRBV2 with TRBJ2-1, with TRBD2 matching 9 bases. Germline trimming cut 4 bases from V and 7 bases from J; bases unmatched to any gene: 11. The length of the CDR3 is 16 residues. The germline V gene encodes CDR1 SNHLY and CDR2 FYNNEI. CDR3 sequence reads: CASSGLGREGGNEQFF. CDR3 coding DNA: TGTGCCAGCAGTGGACTAGGGCGGGAGGGTGGAAATGAGCAGTTCTTC.

This sequence joins TRBV10-3 and TRBJ2-2, with D perhaps TRBD1 (5 bases). This CDR3 spans 13 amino acids. V lost 6 bases, J lost 7 bases, and 12 bases lay in between. Germline assignment: CDR1 ENHRY and CDR2 SYGVKD. Written as DNA, the CDR3 is TGTGCCATCAGAACGACCCAGGGCGGGGAGCTGTTTTTT. As protein: CAIRTTQGGELFF.

The gene calls are TRBV7-9 and TRBJ1-2, with 12 bases aligning to TRBD1. V gave up 6 bases and J gave up 8 bases; unmatched junction bases: 4. CDR3 length equals 13 residues. Germline loops: CDR1 SEHNR, CDR2 FQNEAQ (reference sequence). CDR3 protein: CASRGQGAEGYTF. The CDR3 DNA sequence: TGTGCCAGCAGGGGACAGGGGGCGGAGGGCTACACCTTC.

V is TRBV29-1 and J is TRBJ1-4; the match to TRBD1 covers 8 bases. Germline V gives CDR1 SQVTM, CDR2 ANQGSEA. Unmatched junction bases numbered 6, after V lost 4 bases and J lost 5 bases. There are 14 residues in the CDR3. The CDR3 protein is CSVGISGGNEKLFF. DNA of the CDR3: TGCAGCGTTGGAATCTCAGGGGGCAATGAAAAACTGTTTTTT.

Concerning this clone itself: Its ends do not fully match the called genes, so a read error is possible. The chain couples TRBV7-2 to TRBJ2-3, with a weak D call TRBD2 (6 bases). Per germline, CDR1 SGHTA and CDR2 FQGNSA. This CDR3 region has 12 residues. CDR3 in DNA: TGTGCCAGCAGCTTAGTTGGGAGGCCGGGGCATTTT. Translated, it gives CASSLVGRPGHF.

This rearrangement joins TRBV28 to TRBJ2-3; tentatively, D is TRBD2 (6 bases). The CDR3 loop spans 15 amino acids. Trimming took off 6 bases at V and 3 bases at J, with 16 bases between the two ends. Germline V gives CDR1 MDHEN, CDR2 SYDVKM. The CDR3 sequence is CASSIRGGRTDTQYF. The CDR3 DNA follows: TGTGCCAGCAGCATTCGTGGGGGGAGGACAGATACGCAGTATTTT.

The rearrangement links TRBV27 to TRBJ2-5, with a weak D call TRBD2 (5 bases). This CDR3 has 13 residues. The germline V gene encodes CDR1 MNHEY and CDR2 SMNVEV (reference sequence). Trimming removed 6 bases from V and 4 bases from J, with 12 bases in between. The chain's CDR3 is CASRRIGGETQYF. The CDR3 DNA reads as TGTGCCAGCAGGCGGATAGGAGGAGAGACCCAGTACTTC.

The table lists this clone with a count of one. The chain uses TRBV7-3 and TRBJ2-1; D is undetermined. The germline V gene has CDR1 SGHTA and CDR2 FQGTGA. This CDR3 is built from 14 residues. The V end lost 2 bases, the J end lost 4 bases, and 9 bases lay between the germline ends. CDR3 in amino acids: CASSLAWVYNEQFF. The CDR3 nucleotides read TGTGCCAGCAGCTTAGCCTGGGTTTACAATGAGCAGTTCTTC.

As DNA, the CDR3 is TGTGCCAGCAGTTTTCCGGGGTTCAATCAGCCCCAGCATTTT. This translates into CASSFPGFNQPQHF. The chain recombines TRBV28 with TRBJ1-5; no definite D call. The CDR3 has 14 amino acids. V was pared by 3 bases and J by 3 bases, with 9 bases between. Germline CDR1 and CDR2: MDHEN and SYDVKM.

This clone was recorded once. J is TRBJ2-5 and V is TRBV28; 7 nucleotides match TRBD2. Germline V lookup: CDR1 MDHEN, CDR2 SYDVKM. The V gene end was trimmed by 4 bases and the J gene end by 4 bases; junction bases not matched to a gene: 15. The CDR3 runs to 17 residues. DNA for the CDR3: TGTGCCAGCAGTTCCCAGACCCTGCCCGCGGGAGCAGAGACCCAGTACTTC. It encodes CASSSQTLPAGAETQYF.

This chain uses TRBV27 with TRBJ1-1; 9 bases are a match to TRBD1. The CDR3 totals 13 residues. V dropped 4 bases and J dropped 7; count of bases not matched to a gene: 4. Germline V lookup: CDR1 MNHEY, CDR2 SMNVEV (reference sequence). DNA of the CDR3: TGTGCCAGCAGTTCGACAGGGGGGGGTGAAGCTTTCTTT. Its protein is CASSSTGGGEAFF.

V usage is TRBV19 and J usage is TRBJ2-5, with a possible D match to TRBD1 (6 bases). The V and J ends lost 7 bases and 0 bases respectively, with 18 bases between them. From germline, CDR1 is LNHDA and CDR2 SQIVND (reference sequence). This CDR3 is 16 amino acids long. CDR3 nucleotides: TGTGCCAGTACTCCTTGGGCAGGGGAAAACCAAGAGACCCAGTACTTC. This sequence encodes CASTPWAGENQETQYF.

This chain joins TRBV4-2 and TRBJ2-2, with 10 bases identical to TRBD2. V lost 0 bases and J lost 3; bases outside the gene matches: 4. The CDR3 sequence is 17 residues long. Germline V gene data show CDR1 as LGHNA and CDR2 as YNFKEQ. The CDR3: CASSQEGSGRDTGELFF. CDR3 DNA: TGTGCCAGCAGCCAAGAGGGAAGCGGGAGGGACACCGGGGAGCTGTTTTTT.

In its sample, this clone was seen once. The V call is TRBV5-1, the J call TRBJ2-3; TRBD1 or TRBD2 may be the D gene (5 bases each). The CDR3 spans 16 residues. Deletions cut 0 bases from V and 1 base from J, with 12 bases between. The germline CDR1 and CDR2 sequences are SGHRS and YFSETQ. The CDR3, as DNA: TGCGCCAGCAGCTTGGAAGGGGAGAGGGGCACAGATACGCAGTATTTT. Translating it yields CASSLEGERGTDTQYF.

Only one count was recorded for this clone. This CDR3 reads CASSTRYLGDTF. The CDR3 nucleotides read TGTGCCAGCAGTACGAGGTACCTCGGTGACACCTTC. The V gene is TRBV6-6, the J gene TRBJ1-2; no reliable D call. This CDR3 region has 12 residues. Trimming pared 5 bases from V and 12 bases from J, leaving 16 bases between. Germline V gene lookup returns CDR1 MNHNY and CDR2 SVGAGI (reference sequence).

The genes are TRBV7-8 and TRBJ2-5; the match to TRBD1 covers 9 bases. V was clipped by 2 bases and J by 6 bases; unmatched bases: 4. CDR1 and CDR2 from the germline V gene are SGHVS and FQNEAQ. The CDR3 totals 14 residues. The CDR3 nucleotides read TGTGCCAGCAGCTTACCACAGGGGGCAAAGACCCAGTACTTC. Protein sequence: CASSLPQGAKTQYF.

The V call is TRBV7-8, the J call TRBJ2-1, with D unresolved. Germline V gene lookup returns CDR1 SGHVS and CDR2 FQNEAQ. V dropped 3 bases and J dropped 7 bases, with 4 bases sitting between them. The CDR3 consists of 11 residues. The CDR3, as DNA: TGTGCCAGCAGCTTTCCGAATGAGCAGTTCTTC. Its translation: CASSFPNEQFF.

The genes are TRBV7-2 and TRBJ1-5, with D uncertain. From germline, CDR1 is SGHTA and CDR2 FQGNSA. The CDR3 is made up of 18 amino acids. V was clipped by 1 base and J by 4 bases, with 20 bases between them. Written as DNA, the CDR3 is TGTGCCAGCAGCTTAGGGCGTGCCCGGGAGTTTCCTAATCAGCCCCAGCATTTT. Its protein product is CASSLGRAREFPNQPQHF.

Remarks on this clone: This specimen includes other DNA sequences encoding the same CDR3. This chain uses TRBV7-2 with TRBJ1-1; a possible D gene is TRBD1 (5 bases). The CDR3 extends over 13 amino acids. V was cut by 3 bases and J by 5 bases, with 10 bases left in between. Germline-derived CDR1 and CDR2 are SGHTA and FQGNSA. The CDR3 DNA reads as TGTGCCAGCAGCTTGGGGCCCGCAACTGAAGCTTTCTTT. It is translated as CASSLGPATEAFF.